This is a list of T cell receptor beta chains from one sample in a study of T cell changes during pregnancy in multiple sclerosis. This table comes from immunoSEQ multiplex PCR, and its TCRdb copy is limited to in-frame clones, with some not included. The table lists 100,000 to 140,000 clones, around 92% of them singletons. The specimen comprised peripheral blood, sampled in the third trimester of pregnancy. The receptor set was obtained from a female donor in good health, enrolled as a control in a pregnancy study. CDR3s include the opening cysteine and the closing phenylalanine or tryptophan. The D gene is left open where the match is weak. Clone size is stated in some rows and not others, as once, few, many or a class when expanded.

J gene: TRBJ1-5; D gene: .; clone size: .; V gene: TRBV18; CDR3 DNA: TGTGCCAGCTCACCCTCGGGGGGTAGCAATCAGCCCCAGCATTTT; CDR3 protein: CASSPSGGSNQPQHF
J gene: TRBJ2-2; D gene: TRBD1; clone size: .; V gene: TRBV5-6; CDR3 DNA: TGTGCCAGCAGCTCGCCTGGACAGGGTGTCGGGGAGCTGTTTTTT; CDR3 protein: CASSSPGQGVGELFF
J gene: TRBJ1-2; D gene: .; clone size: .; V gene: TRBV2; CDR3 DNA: TGTGCCAGCAGCCCGGGGGGGGCGTTCTATGGCTACACCTTC; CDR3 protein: CASSPGGAFYGYTF
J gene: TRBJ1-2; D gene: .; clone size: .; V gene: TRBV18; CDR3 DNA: TGTGCCAGCTCACCACCGGAAAGGGGACTCGACTATGGCTACACCTTC; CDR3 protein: CASSPPERGLDYGYTF
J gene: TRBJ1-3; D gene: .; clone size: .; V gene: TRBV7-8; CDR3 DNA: TGTGCCAGCAGCTTAGGACAGCTCTCTGGAAACACCATATATTTT; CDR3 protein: CASSLGQLSGNTIYF
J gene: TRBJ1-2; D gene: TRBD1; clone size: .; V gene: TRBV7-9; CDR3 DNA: TGTGCCAGCAGCTGGGGGACAGGGGGGAACTATGGCTACACCTTC; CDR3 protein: CASSWGTGGNYGYTF
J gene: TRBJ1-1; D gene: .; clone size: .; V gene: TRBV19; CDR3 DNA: TGTGCCAGTAGTAATACAGCCTACCTCAGCCTATTT; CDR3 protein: CASSNTAYLSLF
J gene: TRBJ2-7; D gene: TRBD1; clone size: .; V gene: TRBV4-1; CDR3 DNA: TGCGCCAGCAGCCAAGATACCGGGACAGGGGGGTTTTACGAGCAGTACTTC; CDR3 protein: CASSQDTGTGGFYEQYF
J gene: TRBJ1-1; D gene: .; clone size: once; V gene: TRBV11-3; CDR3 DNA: TGTGCCAGCAGTTTGAGAGGGGCGGGAACTGAAGCTTTCTTT; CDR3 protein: CASSLRGAGTEAFF
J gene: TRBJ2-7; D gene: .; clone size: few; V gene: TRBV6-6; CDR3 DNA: TGTGCCAGCAGTTACCCCGGCTACGAGCAGTACTTC; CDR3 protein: CASSYPGYEQYF
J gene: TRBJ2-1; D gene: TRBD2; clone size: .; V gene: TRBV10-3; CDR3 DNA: TGTGCCATCAGTGAGTCGGGAGGGGAAAATGAGCAGTTCTTC; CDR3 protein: CAISESGGENEQFF
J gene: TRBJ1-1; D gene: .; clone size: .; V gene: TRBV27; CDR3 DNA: TGTGCCAGCAGTTACAACCGACAGTCCCCTTTAGCTTTCTTT; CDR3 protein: CASSYNRQSPLAFF
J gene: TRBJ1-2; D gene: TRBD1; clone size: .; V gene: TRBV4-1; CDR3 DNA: TGCGCCAGCAGTCCCGGGACAGGGATCGGCTACACCTTC; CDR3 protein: CASSPGTGIGYTF
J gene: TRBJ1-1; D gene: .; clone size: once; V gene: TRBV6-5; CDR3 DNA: TGTGCCAGCAGTTACGGGGCGGTATCTGAAGCTTTCTTT; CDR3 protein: CASSYGAVSEAFF
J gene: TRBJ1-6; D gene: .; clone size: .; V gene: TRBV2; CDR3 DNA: TGTGCCAGCACGCGTTCGGGGTTTGTTAATTCACCCCTCCACTTT; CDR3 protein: CASTRSGFVNSPLHF
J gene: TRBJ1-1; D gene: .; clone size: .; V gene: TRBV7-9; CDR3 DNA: TGTGCCAGCAGCTTTCCCCGATTCGGGTTCACTGAAGCTTTCTTT; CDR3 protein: CASSFPRFGFTEAFF
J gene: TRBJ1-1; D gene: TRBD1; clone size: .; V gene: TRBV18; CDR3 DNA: TGTGCCAGCTCACCAAGTCTTAGAGGACAGGGTGGTACTGAAGCTTTCTTT; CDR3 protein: CASSPSLRGQGGTEAFF
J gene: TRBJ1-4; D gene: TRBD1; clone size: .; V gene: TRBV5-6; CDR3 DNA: TGTGCCAGCACCCTATCAGGGGGCAGCGAAAAACTGTTTTTT; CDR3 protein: CASTLSGGSEKLFF
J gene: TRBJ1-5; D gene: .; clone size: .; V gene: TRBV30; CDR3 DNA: TGTGCCTGGAGTGTAGGTGGTGCCGGGAATCAGCCCCAGCATTTT; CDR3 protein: CAWSVGGAGNQPQHF
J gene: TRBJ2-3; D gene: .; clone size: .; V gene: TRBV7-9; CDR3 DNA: TGTGCCAGCAGCCACCAAACCCAGGGCGGGTATTTT; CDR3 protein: CASSHQTQGGYF
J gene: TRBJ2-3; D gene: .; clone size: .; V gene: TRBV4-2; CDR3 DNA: TGTGCCAGCAGCCCCCGGAAGCGGGACATCACAGATACGCAGTATTTT; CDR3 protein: CASSPRKRDITDTQYF
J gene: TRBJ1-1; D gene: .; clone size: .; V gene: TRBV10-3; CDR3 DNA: TGTGCCATCAGTGAGTCGGGGGGCACTGAAGCTTTCTTT; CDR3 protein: CAISESGGTEAFF
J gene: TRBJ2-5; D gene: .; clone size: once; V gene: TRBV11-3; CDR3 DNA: TGTGCCAGCAGCTTACGTACGGGAATACAAGAGACCCAGTACTTC; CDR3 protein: CASSLRTGIQETQYF
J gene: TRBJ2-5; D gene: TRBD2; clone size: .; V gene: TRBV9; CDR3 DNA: TGTGCCAGCAGCGTAGCTAGCGGAGCCCAAGAGACCCAGTACTTC; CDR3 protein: CASSVASGAQETQYF
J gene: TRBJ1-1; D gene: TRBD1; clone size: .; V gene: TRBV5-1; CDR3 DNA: TGCGCCAGCAGCTTAGACAGGGGTAGCTTGGGTGAAGCTTTCTTT; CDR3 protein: CASSLDRGSLGEAFF
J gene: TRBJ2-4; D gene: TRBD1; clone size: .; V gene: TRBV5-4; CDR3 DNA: TGTGCCAGCAGCCCGCTGGACAGGGCGGAAAACATTCAGTACTTC; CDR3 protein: CASSPLDRAENIQYF
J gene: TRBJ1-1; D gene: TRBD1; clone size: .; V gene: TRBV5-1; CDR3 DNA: TGCGCCAGCAGTTCACGAGAGGGGGCATCTGAAGCTTTCTTT; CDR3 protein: CASSSREGASEAFF
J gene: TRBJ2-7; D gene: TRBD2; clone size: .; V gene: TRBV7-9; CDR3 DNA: TGTGCCAGCAGCCTCGGGCTAGCGGGGGGACAGCACTACGAGCAGTACTTC; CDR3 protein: CASSLGLAGGQHYEQYF
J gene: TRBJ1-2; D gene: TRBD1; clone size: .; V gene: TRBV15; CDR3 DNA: TGTGCCACCAGCAGAGATTTCGAGCCGGACAGGGTAAACTATGGCTACACCTTC; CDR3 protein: CATSRDFEPDRVNYGYTF
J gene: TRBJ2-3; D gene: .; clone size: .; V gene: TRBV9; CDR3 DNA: TGTGCCAGCAGCGTTCTTCCACCGGGGGAAGATACGCAGTATTTT; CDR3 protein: CASSVLPPGEDTQYF
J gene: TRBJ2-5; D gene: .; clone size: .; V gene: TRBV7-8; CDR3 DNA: TGTGCCAGCAGCTTAGCAGGCAGACAGCAAGAGACCCAGTACTTC; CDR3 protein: CASSLAGRQQETQYF
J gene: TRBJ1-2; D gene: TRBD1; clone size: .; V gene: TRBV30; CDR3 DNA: TGTGCCTGGAGTCCGGGACAGGGTTTAAGTGGCTACACCTTC; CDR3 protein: CAWSPGQGLSGYTF
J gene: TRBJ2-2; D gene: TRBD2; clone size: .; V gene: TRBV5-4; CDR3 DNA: TGTGCCGGACTAGCGGGGGGTGCGAACACCGGGGAGCTGTTTTTT; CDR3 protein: CAGLAGGANTGELFF
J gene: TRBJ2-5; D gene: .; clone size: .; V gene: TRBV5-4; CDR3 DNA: TGTGCCAGCAGCTCGACCTCGGGGAACCAAGAGACCCAGTACTTC; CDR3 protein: CASSSTSGNQETQYF
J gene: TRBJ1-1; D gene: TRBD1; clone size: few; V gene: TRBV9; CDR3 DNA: TGTGCCAGCAGCGTAGAGCAGGGGGCGTATAGTGAAGCTTTCTTT; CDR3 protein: CASSVEQGAYSEAFF
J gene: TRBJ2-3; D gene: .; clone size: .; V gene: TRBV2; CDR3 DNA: TGTGCCAGCAGGCGTACGGCAGATACGCAGTATTTT; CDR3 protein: CASRRTADTQYF
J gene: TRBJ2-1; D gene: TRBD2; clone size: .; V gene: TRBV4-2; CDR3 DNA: TGTGCCAGCAGCCAAGATCCCCCGGGCGCGGGGGGCCCCAATGAGCAGTTCTTC; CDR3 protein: CASSQDPPGAGGPNEQFF
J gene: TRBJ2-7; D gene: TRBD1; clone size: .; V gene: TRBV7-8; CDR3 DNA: TGTGCCAGCAGCTCTACTGGGACAGGGGTTACCTACGAGCAGTACTTC; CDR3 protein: CASSSTGTGVTYEQYF
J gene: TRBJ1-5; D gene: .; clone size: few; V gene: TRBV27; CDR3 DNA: TGTGCCAGCAGTTTGGGGACTCAAAATCAGCCCCAGCATTTT; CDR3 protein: CASSLGTQNQPQHF
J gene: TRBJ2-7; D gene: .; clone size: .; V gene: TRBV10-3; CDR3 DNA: TGTGCCATCAGAAGGACAGAGCCCTACGAGCAGTACTTC; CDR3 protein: CAIRRTEPYEQYF
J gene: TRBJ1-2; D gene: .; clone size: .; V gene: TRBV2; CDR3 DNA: TGTGCCAGCAGACAGGACAGCGTCTATGGCTACACCTTC; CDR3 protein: CASRQDSVYGYTF
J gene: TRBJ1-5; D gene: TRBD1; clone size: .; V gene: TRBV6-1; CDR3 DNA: TGTGCCAGCAGTGACCCACATGACAGGGACCGTCAGCCCCAGCATTTT; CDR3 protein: CASSDPHDRDRQPQHF
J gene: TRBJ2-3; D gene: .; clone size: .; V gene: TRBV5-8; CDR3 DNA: TGTGCCAGCAGACGAAGAGGGGGATCCACAGATACGCAGTATTTT; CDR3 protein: CASRRRGGSTDTQYF
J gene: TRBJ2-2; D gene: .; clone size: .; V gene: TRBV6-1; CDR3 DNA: TGTGCCAGCAGTGAAGAAGTGGGGGGACGATCGGGGGAGCTGTTTTTT; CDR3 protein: CASSEEVGGRSGELFF
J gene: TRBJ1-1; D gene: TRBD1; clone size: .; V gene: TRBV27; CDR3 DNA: TGTGCCAGCAGTCAGTGGACAGGTCTGAACACTGAAGCTTTCTTT; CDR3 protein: CASSQWTGLNTEAFF
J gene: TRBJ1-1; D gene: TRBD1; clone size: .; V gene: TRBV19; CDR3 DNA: TGTGCCAGTAGCGGGACAGGGGGGAGAGTAATGAACACTGAAGCTTTCTTT; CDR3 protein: CASSGTGGRVMNTEAFF
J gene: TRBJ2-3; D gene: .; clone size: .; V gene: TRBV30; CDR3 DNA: TGTGCCTGGATCTTAGCAGGAGGGTCAGCGCAGTATTTT; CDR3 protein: CAWILAGGSAQYF
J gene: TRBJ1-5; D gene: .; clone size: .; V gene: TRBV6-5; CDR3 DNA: TGTGCCGGCAGCCCCGGAGTCGGTCAGCCCCAGCATTTT; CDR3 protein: CAGSPGVGQPQHF
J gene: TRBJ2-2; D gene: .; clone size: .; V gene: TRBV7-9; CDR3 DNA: TGTGCCAGCAGCTTGGTACACCCGAACACCGGGGAGCTGTTTTTT; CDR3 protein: CASSLVHPNTGELFF
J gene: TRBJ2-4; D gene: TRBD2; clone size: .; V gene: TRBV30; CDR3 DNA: TGTGCCTGGGCTCAGGTTTGGACTAGCGGGGGGCCCCAGAGAAAAAACATTCAGTACTTC; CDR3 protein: CAWAQVWTSGGPQRKNIQYF
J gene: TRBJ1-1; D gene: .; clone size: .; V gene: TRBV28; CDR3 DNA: TGTGCCAGCAGTGAAGGGGTAAACACTGAAGCTTTCTTT; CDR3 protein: CASSEGVNTEAFF
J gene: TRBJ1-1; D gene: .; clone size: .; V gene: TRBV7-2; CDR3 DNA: TGTGCCAGCAGCTTAATAGCAGGGGATGAAGCTTTCTTT; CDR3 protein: CASSLIAGDEAFF
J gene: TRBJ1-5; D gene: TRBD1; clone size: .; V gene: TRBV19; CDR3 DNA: TGTGCCAGTAGTAGCTCCGACAGGGGGTATAGCAATCAGCCCCAGCATTTT; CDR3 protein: CASSSSDRGYSNQPQHF
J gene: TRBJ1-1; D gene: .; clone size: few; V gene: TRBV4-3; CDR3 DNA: TGCGCCAGCAGCCAAGAGTCTTTCGGGGGGATCACTGAAGCTTTCTTT; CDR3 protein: CASSQESFGGITEAFF
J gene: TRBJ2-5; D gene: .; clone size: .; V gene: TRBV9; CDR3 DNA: TGTGCCAGCAGCGTAGGGAGACAGCAAGAGACCCAGTACTTC; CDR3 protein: CASSVGRQQETQYF
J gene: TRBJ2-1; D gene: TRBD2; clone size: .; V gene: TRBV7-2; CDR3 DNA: TGTGCCAGCAGTTATACTAGCGGGAATGACAATGAGCAGTTCTTC; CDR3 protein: CASSYTSGNDNEQFF
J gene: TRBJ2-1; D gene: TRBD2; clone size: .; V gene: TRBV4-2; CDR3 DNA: TGTGCCAGCAGCCAACCCCTGCGGCTAGCGGGGGGCAATGAGCAGTTCTTC; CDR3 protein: CASSQPLRLAGGNEQFF
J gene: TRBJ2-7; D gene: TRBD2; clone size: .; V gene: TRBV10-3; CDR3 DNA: TGTGCCATCAGTGAGTCGAGACTAGCGGGGGTTACCTACGAGCAGTACTTC; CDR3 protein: CAISESRLAGVTYEQYF